This T cell receptor beta chain was identified in a study of blood T cells in healthy people across ages (dated by TCRdb to between 2014 and 2017). Concerning the study at large: Template switching captured roughly one uniquely barcoded TCR beta cDNA molecule per two T cells in model experiments. The study measured age-related changes in TCR beta repertoire diversity using deep sequencing normalized with unique cDNA molecular identifiers. Donors were grouped into four age groups: young (average approximately 15 years), middle-aged (roughly 37), aged (around 66) and long-lived (approximately 82). Donors of different ages were randomly distributed across sequencing lanes to avoid experimental bias. Using the same blood draw, the study looked at two additional independent replicas of 1 million unique cDNA reads for two donors, one aged 18 to 29 and the other aged 80 or older. On the study overall, not on this receptor specifically: Estimates of total diversity from one million sequenced T cells were regarded as lower bounds and underestimates. The CMV infection status of donors was not known, potentially confounding age-related changes in expanded clonotypes. The percentage of naive T cells measured by flow cytometry correlated strongly with observed TCR beta diversity. Since profiling was done on bulk unsorted PBMCs, naive and antigen-experienced compartments could not be conclusively compared. Compared with the aged group, the long-lived group had more naive CD4+ T cells, fewer expanded clones and increased TCR diversity, suggesting age selection. Observed TCR beta diversity per million T cells fell roughly linearly with age, and a significant reduction was already apparent by age around 39.

V and J lose 3 bases and 8 bases, and a span of 14 bases separates them. Based on the germline V gene (reference sequence), the CDR1 and CDR2 sequences are PRHDT and FYEKMQ. From its cysteine to its phenylalanine, the CDR3 spans 14 amino acids. The sequence is cut down to CDR3 DNA, 42 bases in frame from base 1. A word on this clonotype: The clone's antigen remains unknown. Base qualities were left out, and no much larger clone turns up one base away.

Donors were 30 to 45 systemically healthy Caucasian individuals from Russia aged about 6 to 100 years. Roughly 9 milliliters of peripheral blood were drawn from each donor into EDTA-treated Vacutainer tubes. Ficoll-Paque density-gradient centrifugation was used to isolate PBMCs, with at least 7 million per sample. Trizol reagent was used to extract total RNA from the PBMCs, yielding at least 6 micrograms per sample. Naive CD45RAhigh/CD27high T cell percentages were measured by flow cytometry on a PBMC aliquot from every donor. The method was 5' RACE. Instrument on record: Illumina HiSeq 2500. A second PCR of roughly 7 to 11 cycles was performed with a sample-barcoded 5' primer and a J-beta primer mix. A template-switch 5' adaptor carrying 12 random nucleotides introduced a unique molecular identifier onto each TCR beta cDNA molecule. Each sample yielded at least 3 million CDR3-containing paired-end reads. First-strand cDNA was synthesized from all RNA with the Mint cDNA synthesis kit, primed by a TRBC-specific oligonucleotide. All cDNA was treated with uracil-DNA glycosylase and then went through a first 18-cycle PCR with the universal primers M1SS and BC2_uni_R. The source study handled its data this way. For normalization, 1 million high-quality reads, each with a distinct molecular identifier, were randomly selected from each sample. Reads with shared molecular identifiers were discarded instead of being binned into consensus sequences. MiTCR, set to a Q25 quality threshold and the strictest error-elimination algorithm, was used for CDR3 identification, clonotype clustering and error correction. A nonparametric unseen species model with Euler transformation was used to estimate lower-bound total TCR beta diversity. TCRdb trimmed public reads at Q25 via fastp, called clones via MiXCR and kept in-frame beta chains. For every CDR3 protein sequence, its rows merge into one entry that carries the most common genes and DNA. In this record, the V and J calls reflect TCRdb's handling and not the investigators' own analysis. Here the sample has more than 1.4 million distinct CDR3 sequences; 35% to 45% occur a single time. Around 8% of the sample is taken by the ten largest.

The TCR was taken from a woman aged 18-29 years in good health. The sample comprised blood. Recombination connected TRBV13 to TRBJ2-1, with no confidently assigned D gene. The CDR3 protein sequence reads: CASSFGRLKDEQFF. The nucleotide sequence reads TGTGCCAGCAGCTTCGGCAGATTAAAGGATGAGCAGTTCTTC.